This TCR beta chain was sequenced during a study of technical replicates of blood from a few donors. The data were produced by immunoSEQ multiplex PCR, yet TCRdb's version contains in-frame clones alone and is incomplete. This table holds approximately 79,000 clones, around 97% found once. Trimming took off 1 base at V and 10 bases at J, with 17 bases between the two ends. Germline values: CDR1 MNHNS, CDR2 SASEGT. The CDR3 loop spans 15 amino acids. The sample was T cells isolated from PBMCs. This sequence joins TRBV6-1 and TRBJ1-5, with D tentatively TRBD1 (6 bases). This TCR was sampled from a human donor in good health. CDR3 bases: TGTGCCAGCAGTGAAGGGGACATTTTTTCAAACCCCCAGCATTTT. It yields the protein CASSEGDIFSNPQHF.